These 7 T cell receptor beta chains came from one sample sequenced in a study of cytomegalovirus exposure and HLA in healthy donors (TCRdb year 2017). Library construction relied on the immunoSEQ multiplex PCR assay. For the multiplex PCR, a mixture combining 60 forward primers for TCR Vbeta segments and 13 reverse primers for TCR Jbeta segments was used. Sourced from immuneACCESS, this table was stored by TCRdb with only in-frame sequences that have V and J called. A share of the clones is absent; for the studies checked, an unresolved V gene accounts for under half, and the remainder has no known explanation. This sample is represented by around 180,000 clones; roughly 78% of them were singletons. Over 10% of the sample rests with the top ten. Source material: PBMCs. All receptors come from a woman between 50 and 59 years old in good health and CMV-seropositive.

The V and J genes are TRBV5-5 and TRBJ2-7; D is unclear. Germline CDR1 is SGHKS and CDR2 is YYEKEE (reference sequence). The ends were cut back, 6 bases at V and 5 bases at J, with 9 bases in the middle. The CDR3 runs 11 residues. The CDR3 here is CASTHANEQYF. In DNA form, the CDR3 reads TGTGCCAGCACACATGCAAACGAGCAGTACTTC.

The gene calls are TRBV19 and TRBJ2-3, with 10 bases identical to TRBD2. Unmatched junction bases numbered 12, after V lost 6 bases and J lost 9 bases. Per the germline V gene, CDR1 is LNHDA and CDR2 is SQIVND (reference sequence). The CDR3 is 15 amino acids. The CDR3 nucleotides read TGTGCCAGTAGCCCAACTAGCGGGGAGGCAGGCACGCAGTATTTT. Translated, it gives CASSPTSGEAGTQYF.

The V call is TRBV10-3, the J call TRBJ1-5; 9 nucleotides align to TRBD1. V dropped 8 bases and J dropped 4; count of bases not matched to a gene: 0. Germline V gene data show CDR1 as ENHRY and CDR2 as SYGVKD. This CDR3 is built from 12 residues. CDR3 loop: CAIGTGNQPQHF. Here the CDR3 DNA reads TGTGCCATCGGGACAGGGAATCAGCCCCAGCATTTT.

V and J are TRBV30 and TRBJ1-3; 7 positions agree with TRBD1. Germline lookup yields CDR1 GTSNPN and CDR2 SVGIG (reference sequence). The CDR3 runs 15 residues. The V and J ends lost 2 bases and 4 bases, in that order; junction bases with no gene match: 8. CDR3 bases: TGTGCCTGGAGTCCCCAGGGGGAGTACGGAAACACCATATATTTT. Translating it yields CAWSPQGEYGNTIYF. The full variable domain, with the rest looked up from reference TRBV30 and TRBJ1-3, is SQTIHQWPATLVQPVGSPLSLECTVEGTSNPNLYWYRQAAGRGLQLLFYSVGIGQISSEVPQNLSASRPQDRQFILSSKKLLLSDSGFYLCAWSPQGEYGNTIYFGEGSWLTVV.

The rearrangement joins TRBV5-1 to TRBJ1-4; TRBD1 agrees at 8 bases. CDR1 and CDR2 from the germline V gene are SGHRS and YFSETQ. The CDR3 totals 14 residues. The J segment lost 6 bases and the V segment lost 5 bases, leaving 6 bases of the junction unmatched. CDR3 loop: CASRFDRGDEKLFF. The CDR3 region has the DNA TGCGCCAGCAGATTCGACAGGGGTGATGAAAAACTGTTTTTT. The whole variable domain, filled in from reference TRBV5-1 and TRBJ1-4, reads KAGVTQTPRYLIKTRGQQVTLSCSPISGHRSVSWYQQTPGQGLQFLFEYFSETQRNKGNFPGRFSGRQFSNSRSEMNVSTLELGDSALYLCASRFDRGDEKLFFGSGTQLSVL.

The CDR3 nucleotides are TGTGCCAGCAGCGCTCCTTCCGCAGGGGGCCGCACTGAAGCTTTCTTT. It translates to CASSAPSAGGRTEAFF. The chain links TRBV9 to TRBJ1-1; 8 bases are a match to TRBD1. Germline lookup yields CDR1 SGDLS and CDR2 YYNGEE. This CDR3 has 16 amino acids. J was trimmed by 4 bases and V by 3 bases; bases with no gene match: 11.

The V gene is TRBV7-9, the J gene TRBJ2-1; TRBD1 matches 9 bases. The CDR3 is 16 amino acids. Germline-derived CDR1 and CDR2 are SEHNR and FQNEAQ (reference sequence). The V and J ends lost 6 bases and 2 bases, in that order; junction bases with no gene match: 8. The DNA of the CDR3 is TGTGCCAGCAGTCCCATGGGGGACAGGGCCTACAATGAGCAGTTCTTC. It specifies CASSPMGDRAYNEQFF. The variable domain in full, with the rest retrieved from reference TRBV7-9 and TRBJ2-1, is DTGVSQNPRHKITKRGQNVTFRCDPISEHNRLYWYRQTLGQGPEFLTYFQNEAQLEKSRLLSDRFSAERPKGSFSTLEIQRTEQGDSAMYLCASSPMGDRAYNEQFFGPGTRLTVL.